Included here is one T cell receptor beta chain sequence, with context. This entry is derived from a study of blood T cell repertoires in COVID-19. Whole-study context: Sources were T cells, B-cell-depleted T cells, or PBMCs; the material itself was cDNA or gDNA.

The CDR3 totals 18 residues. V was clipped by 0 bases and J by 1 base; unmatched bases: 10. Germline V gene sequence: CDR1 SGHRS, CDR2 YFSETQ. Participant age was 18 to 89 years, and participants resided in about two dozen US areas. Symptom resolution, clearance, or two negative PCRs marked the recovered donors of Cohort 3. Per the original data handling: Estimation of nucleated cell counts relied on the amplification of reference gene primers. Sequenced by immunoSEQ multiplex PCR; TCRdb stores in-frame clones only, minus some. Clone size and V and J calls were adopted from that table, with D and trimming inferred from the DNA. The profile covers 240,000 or so clones, with approximately 85% appearing a single time and approximately 2.1% taken by the ten largest.

The rearrangement uses TRBV5-1 and TRBJ1-1; 9 bases map to TRBD1. This clonotype originated in a woman aged 45-65 years who had recovered from COVID-19. The source material was PBMCs or T cells enriched from blood (not recorded which). Here the CDR3 DNA reads TGCGCCAGCAGCTTGGCCATTCTACAGGGGGCTACGAACACTGAAGCTTTCTTT. It encodes CASSLAILQGATNTEAFF.